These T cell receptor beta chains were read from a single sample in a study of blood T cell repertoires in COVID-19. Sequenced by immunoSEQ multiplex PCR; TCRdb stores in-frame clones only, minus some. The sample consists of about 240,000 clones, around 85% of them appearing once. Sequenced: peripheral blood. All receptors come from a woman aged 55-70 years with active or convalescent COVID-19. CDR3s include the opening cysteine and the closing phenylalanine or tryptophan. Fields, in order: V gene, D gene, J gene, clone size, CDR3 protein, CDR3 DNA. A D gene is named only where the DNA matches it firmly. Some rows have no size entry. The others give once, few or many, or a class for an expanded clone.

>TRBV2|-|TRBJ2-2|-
CASEGAGTGELFF
TGTGCCAGTGAAGGGGCCGGCACCGGGGAGCTGTTTTTT
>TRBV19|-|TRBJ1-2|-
CASRNEGAVSGYTF
TGTGCCAGCCGCAATGAGGGCGCGGTTTCCGGCTACACCTTC
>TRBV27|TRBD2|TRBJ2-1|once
CASSSPGTSGLTLSYNEQFF
TGTGCCAGCAGTTCTCCCGGGACTAGCGGGCTTACCCTCTCCTACAATGAGCAGTTCTTC
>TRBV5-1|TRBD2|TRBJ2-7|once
CASSFQRGSYEQYF
TGCGCCAGCAGCTTCCAGCGGGGCTCCTACGAGCAGTACTTC
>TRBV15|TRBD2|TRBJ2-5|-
CATSRGPAGLGETQYF
TGTGCCACCAGCAGAGGGCCAGCGGGGCTCGGGGAGACCCAGTACTTC
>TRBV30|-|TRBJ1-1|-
CACEPDTEAFF
TGTGCCTGTGAACCGGACACCGAAGCTTTCTTT
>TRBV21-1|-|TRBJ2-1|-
CASRGGLRASGGPEYNEQFF
TGTGCCAGCAGGGGAGGGTTGAGGGCTAGCGGGGGGCCTGAATACAATGAGCAGTTCTTC
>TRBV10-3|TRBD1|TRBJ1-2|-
CAIMGTGGLNYGYTF
TGTGCCATCATGGGGACAGGGGGCCTTAACTATGGCTACACCTTC
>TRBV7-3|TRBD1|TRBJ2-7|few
CASSLTPGGRYEQYF
TGTGCCAGCAGCTTAACCCCAGGGGGCAGGTACGAGCAGTACTTC
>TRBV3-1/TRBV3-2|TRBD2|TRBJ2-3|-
CASSQDLTSGATDTQYF
TGTGCCAGCAGCCAAGATCTAACTAGCGGGGCCACAGATACGCAGTATTTT
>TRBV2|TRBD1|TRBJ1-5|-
CASSLDRGGNQPQHF
TGTGCCAGCAGTTTAGACAGGGGTGGCAATCAGCCCCAGCATTTT
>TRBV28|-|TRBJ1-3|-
CASSFFSIRVKATDGNTIYF
TGTGCCAGCAGTTTCTTTTCAATCCGGGTCAAGGCCACCGATGGAAACACCATATATTTT
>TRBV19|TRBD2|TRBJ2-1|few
CASSIRREVNEQFF
TGTGCCAGTAGTATCCGTCGGGAGGTAAATGAGCAGTTCTTC
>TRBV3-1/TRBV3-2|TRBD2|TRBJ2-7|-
CASSHTSGSRYEQYF
TGTGCCAGCAGCCATACTAGCGGGAGTAGATACGAGCAGTACTTC
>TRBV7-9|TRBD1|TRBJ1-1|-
CASSLTGEVTEAFF
TGTGCCAGCAGCTTGACAGGGGAGGTTACTGAAGCTTTCTTT
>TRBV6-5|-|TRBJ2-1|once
CASTRGSYNEQFF
TGTGCCAGCACTAGGGGATCCTACAATGAGCAGTTCTTC
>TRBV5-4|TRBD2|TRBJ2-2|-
CASSSWTSGTGELFF
TGTGCCAGCAGCTCCTGGACTAGTGGGACCGGGGAGCTGTTTTTT
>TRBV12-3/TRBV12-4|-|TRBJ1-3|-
CASRQGLNTIYF
TGTGCCAGCAGGCAGGGTTTGAACACCATATATTTT
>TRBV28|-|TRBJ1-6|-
CASSSRRSYNSPLHF
TGTGCCAGCAGTTCTCGGAGATCCTATAATTCACCCCTCCACTTT
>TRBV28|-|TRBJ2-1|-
CASSSRDSYNEQFF
TGTGCCAGCAGCTCCCGTGACAGCTACAATGAGCAGTTCTTC
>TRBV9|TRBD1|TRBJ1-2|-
CASSGLDRGRGPYGYTF
TGTGCCAGCAGCGGCTTAGACAGGGGAAGGGGCCCTTATGGCTACACCTTC
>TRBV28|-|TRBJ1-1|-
CASSFLTEGAFF
TGTGCCAGCAGTTTCTTAACAGAGGGAGCTTTCTTT
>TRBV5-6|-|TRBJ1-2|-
CASSPPVGRANYGYTF
TGTGCCAGCAGCCCCCCTGTAGGGAGGGCTAACTATGGCTACACCTTC
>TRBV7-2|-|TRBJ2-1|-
CASSIGLGSYNEQFF
TGTGCCAGCAGCATCGGACTGGGATCCTACAATGAGCAGTTCTTC
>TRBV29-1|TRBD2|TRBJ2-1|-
CSVEERLAGWEQFF
TGCAGCGTTGAAGAGCGACTAGCGGGGTGGGAGCAGTTCTTC
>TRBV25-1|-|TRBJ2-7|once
CASSDSTRDSLSSYEQYF
TGTGCCAGCAGTGATAGTACGAGGGATAGTCTGAGCTCCTACGAGCAGTACTTC
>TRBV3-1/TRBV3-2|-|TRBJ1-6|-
CASSSGTTNSPLHF
TGTGCCAGCAGCTCCGGGACTACCAATTCACCCCTCCACTTT
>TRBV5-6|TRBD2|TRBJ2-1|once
CASSSTSGSRNEQFF
TGTGCCAGCAGCTCAACTAGCGGGAGTCGGAATGAGCAGTTCTTC
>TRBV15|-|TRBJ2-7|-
CATSPSGDYEQYF
TGTGCCACCAGCCCGAGTGGAGACTACGAGCAGTACTTC
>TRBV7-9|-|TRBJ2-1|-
CASTGSGFDNEQFF
TGTGCCAGCACCGGAAGCGGGTTCGACAATGAGCAGTTCTTC
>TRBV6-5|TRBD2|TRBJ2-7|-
CASSQLAGGRSEQYF
TGTGCCAGCAGTCAACTAGCGGGAGGGCGGAGCGAGCAGTACTTC
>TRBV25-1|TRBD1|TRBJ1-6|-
CASSPGDRNSPLHF
TGTGCCAGCAGCCCCGGGGACAGGAATTCACCCCTCCACTTT
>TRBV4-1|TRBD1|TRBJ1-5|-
CASSQTGAQPQHF
TGCGCCAGCAGCCAAACAGGGGCCCAGCCCCAGCATTTT
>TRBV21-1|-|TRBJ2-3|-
CASSKRQGPTATDTQYF
TGTGCCAGCAGCAAACGTCAGGGCCCAACGGCCACAGATACGCAGTATTTT
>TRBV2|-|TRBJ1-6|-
CASNYRLNSPLHF
TGTGCCAGCAACTACAGGCTTAATTCACCCCTCCACTTT
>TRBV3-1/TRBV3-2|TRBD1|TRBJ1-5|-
CASSPPGGAGQPQHF
TGTGCCAGCAGCCCGCCAGGGGGCGCGGGTCAGCCCCAGCATTTT
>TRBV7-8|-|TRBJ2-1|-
CASSLWDIPYNEQFF
TGTGCCAGCAGCTTATGGGACATACCCTACAATGAGCAGTTCTTC
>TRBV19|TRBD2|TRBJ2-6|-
CASSTTWGGAGANVLTF
TGTGCCAGTAGTACCACCTGGGGGGGAGCGGGGGCCAACGTCCTGACTTTC
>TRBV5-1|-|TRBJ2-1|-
CASSWRTASSYNEQFF
TGCGCCAGCAGCTGGAGGACGGCAAGCTCCTACAATGAGCAGTTCTTC
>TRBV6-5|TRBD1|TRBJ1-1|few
CASRRTGDTEAFF
TGTGCCAGCAGGAGGACAGGCGACACTGAAGCTTTCTTT
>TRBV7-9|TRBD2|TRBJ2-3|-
CASTTGTSSTDTQYF
TGTGCCAGCACCACCGGGACTAGTTCTACAGATACGCAGTATTTT
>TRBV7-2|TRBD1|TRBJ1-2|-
CASSPDRDYGYTF
TGTGCCAGCAGCCCTGACAGGGACTATGGCTACACCTTC
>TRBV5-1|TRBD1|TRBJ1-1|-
CASSERTGAGTEAFF
TGCGCCAGCAGCGAACGGACAGGAGCGGGCACTGAAGCTTTCTTT
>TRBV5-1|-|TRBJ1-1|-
CASSLNKNTEAFF
TGCGCCAGCAGCTTAAATAAGAACACTGAAGCTTTCTTT
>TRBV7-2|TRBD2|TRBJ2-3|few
CASSLILAGGDTQYF
TGTGCCAGCAGCTTAATCCTAGCGGGGGGGGATACGCAGTATTTT
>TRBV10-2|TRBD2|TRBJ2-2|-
CASSGLARIGELFF
TGCGCCAGCAGTGGACTAGCGAGGATCGGGGAGCTGTTTTTT
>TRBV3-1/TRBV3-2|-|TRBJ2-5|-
CASSQETGTGRETQYF
TGTGCCAGCAGCCAAGAGACAGGGACTGGGAGGGAGACCCAGTACTTC
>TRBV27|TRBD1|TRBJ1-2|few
CASRYTQGAYGYTF
TGTGCCAGCAGATATACACAGGGGGCCTATGGCTACACCTTC
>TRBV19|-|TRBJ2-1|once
CASSPTSSSYNEQFF
TGTGCCAGTAGCCCCACTTCGAGCTCCTACAATGAGCAGTTCTTC
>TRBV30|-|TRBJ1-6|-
CAWRSEPSSSYNSPLHF
TGTGCCTGGAGGAGCGAGCCCTCGAGCTCCTATAATTCACCCCTCCACTTT
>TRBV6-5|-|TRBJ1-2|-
CASSSVYYGYTF
TGTGCCAGCAGTTCTGTGTACTATGGCTACACCTTC
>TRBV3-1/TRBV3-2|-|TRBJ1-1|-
CASSQDWRDTEAFF
TGTGCCAGCAGCCAAGATTGGCGGGACACTGAAGCTTTCTTT
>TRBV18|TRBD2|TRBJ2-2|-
CASSRTSAGELFF
TGTGCCAGCTCTAGGACTAGCGCCGGGGAGCTGTTTTTT
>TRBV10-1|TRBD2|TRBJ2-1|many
CASNLLASRGLGPEQFF
TGCGCCAGCAACCTCCTCGCCTCCCGGGGACTAGGTCCTGAGCAGTTCTTC
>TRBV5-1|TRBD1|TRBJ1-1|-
CASSPVRQGLNTEAFF
TGCGCCAGCAGTCCCGTACGACAGGGGCTGAACACTGAAGCTTTCTTT
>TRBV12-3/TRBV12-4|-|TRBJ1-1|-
CASRGVATEAFF
TGTGCCAGCAGAGGGGTGGCCACTGAAGCTTTCTTT
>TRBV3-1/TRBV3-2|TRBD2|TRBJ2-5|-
CASSKLLAGGQETQYF
TGTGCCAGCAGCAAACTACTAGCGGGGGGCCAAGAGACCCAGTACTTC
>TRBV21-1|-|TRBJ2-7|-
CASSKAAWQGTYEQYF
TGTGCCAGCAGCAAAGCCGCGTGGCAGGGAACCTACGAGCAGTACTTC
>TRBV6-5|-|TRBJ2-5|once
CASSNWRQDGETQYF
TGTGCCAGCAGTAACTGGCGACAGGACGGAGAGACCCAGTACTTC
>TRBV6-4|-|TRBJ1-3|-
CASSDNYSGNTIYF
TGTGCCAGCAGTGACAACTACTCTGGAAACACCATATATTTT